This TCR beta chain was sequenced in a study of pediatric ulcerative colitis. The study's findings and limits: Repertoires came from total lymphocyte DNA, not specific subsets.

Rectal tissue came from one to two pinch biopsies taken at colonoscopy. Repertoires were generated with immunoSEQ multiplex PCR, while TCRdb's copy carries only in-frame clones and drops some. The sample lists roughly 45,000 clones, 60% to 85% occurring once. Details on this clone: The antigen remains unidentified.

Germline CDR1 SGHTA, CDR2 FQGNSA. V lost 1 base, J lost 6 bases, and 18 bases lay in between. The CDR3 runs 16 residues. The sample consisted of gut tissue. This clonotype was sampled from a girl aged 5 to 17 with moderate ulcerative colitis. V and J are TRBV7-2 and TRBJ1-1; no clear D. CDR3 bases: TGTGCCAGCAGCTTAGGAGGGCAGCGGGATCCCGCTGAAGCTTTCTTT. It yields the protein CASSLGGQRDPAEAFF.